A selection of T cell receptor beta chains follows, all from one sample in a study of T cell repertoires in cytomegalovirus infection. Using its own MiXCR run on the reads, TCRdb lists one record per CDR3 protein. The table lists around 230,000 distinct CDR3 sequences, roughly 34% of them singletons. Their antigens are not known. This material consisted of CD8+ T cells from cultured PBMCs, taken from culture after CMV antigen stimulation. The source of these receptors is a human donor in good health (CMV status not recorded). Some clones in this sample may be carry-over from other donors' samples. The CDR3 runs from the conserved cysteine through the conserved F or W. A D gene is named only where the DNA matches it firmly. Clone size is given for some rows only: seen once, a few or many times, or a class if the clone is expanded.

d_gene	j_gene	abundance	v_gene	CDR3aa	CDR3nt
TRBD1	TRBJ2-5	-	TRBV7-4	CASSLGDSWAQYF	TGTGCCAGCAGCTTAGGGGACAGTTGGGCCCAGTACTTC
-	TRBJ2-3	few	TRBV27	CASSPKVVYAQYF	TGTGCCAGCAGCCCTAAGGTTGTTTATGCGCAGTATTTT
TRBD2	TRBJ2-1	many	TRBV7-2	CASSLQAGDSYNEQFF	TGTGCCAGCAGCTTGCAGGCGGGGGACTCCTACAATGAGCAGTTCTTC
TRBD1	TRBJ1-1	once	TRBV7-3	CASSSSTGNEAFF	TGTGCCAGCAGCTCTTCGACAGGGAACGAAGCTTTCTTT
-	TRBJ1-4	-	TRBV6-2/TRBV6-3	CASRSAGVYHNEKLFF	TGTGCCAGCAGGTCAGCAGGGGTTTATCATAATGAAAAACTGTTTTTT
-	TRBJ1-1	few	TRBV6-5	CASSYDSLNTEAFF	TGTGCCAGCAGTTACGACAGTTTGAACACTGAAGCTTTCTTT
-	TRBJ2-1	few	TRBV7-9	CASSSADSPYNEQFF	TGTGCCAGCAGCTCAGCGGATTCTCCCTACAATGAGCAGTTCTTC
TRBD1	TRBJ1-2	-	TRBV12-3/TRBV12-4	CASSPSRDRGRSGYGYTF	TGTGCCAGCAGTCCCAGCCGGGACAGGGGGCGAAGCGGCTATGGCTACACCTTC
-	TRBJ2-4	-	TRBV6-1	CASRKEGTSKNIQYF	TGTGCCAGCAGGAAGGAGGGGACCTCCAAAAACATTCAGTACTTC
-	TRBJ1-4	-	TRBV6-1	CASSEFRNRANEKLFF	TGTGCCAGCAGTGAATTTAGAAACAGAGCAAATGAAAAACTGTTTTTT
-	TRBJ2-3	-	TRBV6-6	CASSYSRDTASTDTQYF	TGTGCCAGCAGTTACTCCAGGGATACAGCTAGCACAGATACGCAGTATTTT
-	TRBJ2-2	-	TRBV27	CASSPGQYTGELFF	TGTGCCAGCAGTCCAGGGCAGTACACCGGGGAGCTGTTTTTT
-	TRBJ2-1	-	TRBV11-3	CASSPGGLTYNEQFF	TGTGCCAGCAGCCCCGGCGGGTTGACCTACAATGAGCAGTTCTTC
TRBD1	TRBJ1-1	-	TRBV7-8	CASSQPLQGILNTEAFF	TGTGCCAGCAGCCAACCCCTACAGGGGATTTTGAACACTGAAGCTTTCTTT
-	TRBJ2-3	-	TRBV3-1	CASSRGGGSDTQYF	TGTGCCAGCAGCCGGGGGGGCGGATCCGATACGCAGTATTTT
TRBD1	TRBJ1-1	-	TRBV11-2	CASSPGQGRTEAFF	TGTGCCAGCAGCCCAGGACAGGGGAGGACTGAAGCTTTCTTT
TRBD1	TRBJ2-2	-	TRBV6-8	CASRTGATGELFF	TGTGCCAGCCGGACAGGAGCCACCGGGGAGCTGTTTTTT
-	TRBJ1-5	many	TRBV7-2	CASSPGRGPQHF	TGTGCCAGCAGCCCCGGGCGAGGCCCCCAGCATTTT
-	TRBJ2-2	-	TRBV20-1	CSARGPRPSNTGELFF	TGCAGTGCTAGGGGCCCACGGCCCTCGAACACCGGGGAGCTGTTTTTT
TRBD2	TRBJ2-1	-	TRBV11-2	CASSHRRRGDEQFF	TGTGCCAGCAGCCACAGGAGGCGGGGGGATGAGCAGTTCTTC
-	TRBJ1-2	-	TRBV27	CASSLSGQRYGYTF	TGTGCCAGCAGTTTAAGCGGACAGCGCTATGGCTACACCTTC
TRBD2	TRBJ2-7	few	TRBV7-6	CASSLSGNSYEQYF	TGTGCCAGCAGCTTAAGCGGGAACTCCTACGAGCAGTACTTC
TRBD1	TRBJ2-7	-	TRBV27	CASSSRQGVRVYEQYF	TGTGCCAGCAGTTCCAGACAGGGGGTGAGGGTCTACGAGCAGTACTTC
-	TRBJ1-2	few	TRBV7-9	CASRERFGYTF	TGTGCCAGCAGAGAGAGGTTTGGCTACACCTTC
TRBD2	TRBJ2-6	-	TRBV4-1	CASSQGLAGGSGANVLTF	TGTGCCAGCAGCCAAGGACTAGCGGGAGGGTCTGGGGCCAACGTCCTGACTTTC
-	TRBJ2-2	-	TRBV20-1	CSASSSGQMGGELFF	TGCAGTGCTTCATCGTCCGGACAGATGGGCGGGGAGCTGTTTTTT
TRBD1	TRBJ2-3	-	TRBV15	CATSREGTEGTDTQYF	TGTGCCACCAGCAGGGAAGGGACAGAGGGAACAGATACGCAGTATTTT
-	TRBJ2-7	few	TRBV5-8	CASSPRMGAGEQYF	TGTGCCAGCAGCCCACGGATGGGGGCTGGAGAGCAGTACTTC